Below, 20 T cell receptor beta chains from the same sample are listed, as sequenced in a study of a mutant IDH1 vaccine in newly diagnosed glioma. Clones were read by immunoSEQ multiplex PCR, and TCRdb kept only the in-frame ones, dropping some. The sample contains 60,000 to 75,000 clones, around four fifths of which appear only once. The sample's time point: baseline, week 1 (first vaccination visit). Treatment denoted: pre-vaccination baseline after standard-of-care therapy. Sequencing used peripheral blood mononuclear cells (PBMCs), obtained from a glioma patient treated with radiotherapy, temozolomide or both. Receptors were obtained from a woman aged 18-29 years with glioma. Some clones in this sample may be carry-over from other donors' samples.

V usage is TRBV4-2 and J usage is TRBJ1-5; weak D call: TRBD1 (6 bases). With 1 base removed from V and 3 bases from J, the gap between germline ends came to 16 bases. Per germline, CDR1 LGHNA and CDR2 YNFKEQ. This CDR3 is 17 amino acids long. The CDR3 loop is CASSQVGQGSSNQPQHF. The CDR3, as DNA: TGTGCCAGCAGCCAAGTGGGCCAGGGGTCCTCCAATCAGCCCCAGCATTTT.

As for this clone: The junction does not match germline at one end; this may be a read error. The J gene is TRBJ2-5, the V gene TRBV9, with 7 positions matching TRBD2. The germline CDR1 and CDR2 sequences are SGDLS and YYNGEE. The CDR3 extends over 11 amino acids. CDR3 nucleotides: TGTGCCAGCAGCGTAGGGGGACTACTCCACTTC. This encodes CASSVGGLLHF.

This clone was counted between two and nine times. This chain connects TRBV5-4 to TRBJ2-7, with 16 bases aligning to TRBD2. V trimming: 2 bases; J trimming: 4 bases; junction bases outside the gene matches: 6. Germline V gene sequence: CDR1 SGHNT, CDR2 YYREEE (reference sequence). CDR3 length equals 17 residues. The CDR3 loop reads CASSFGTSGGATYEQYF. CDR3 DNA sequence: TGTGCCAGCAGCTTTGGGACTAGCGGGGGGGCCACTTACGAGCAGTACTTC.

The chain joins TRBV7-2 to TRBJ1-6; D not certain. From germline, CDR1 is SGHTA and CDR2 FQGNSA. The CDR3 loop spans 12 amino acids. V lost 4 bases and J 9 bases, leaving 7 bases between the germline ends. CDR3 amino acids: CASSYRASPLHF. DNA of the CDR3: TGTGCCAGCAGCTACCGGGCTTCACCCCTCCACTTT.

This clone was seen only once. The chain has TRBV2 and TRBJ1-3; 7 bases match TRBD1. The CDR3 runs 15 residues. CDR1 and CDR2 (germline): SNHLY, FYNNEI. J lost 0 bases, V lost 2 bases, and 1 base had no gene match. The chain's CDR3 is CASSETGVSGNTIYF. The CDR3 bases are TGTGCCAGCAGTGAAACAGGGGTCTCTGGAAACACCATATATTTT.

The V call is TRBV10-3, the J call TRBJ2-3, with unresolved D. The germline V gene has CDR1 ENHRY and CDR2 SYGVKD. The CDR3 consists of 14 residues. V was shortened by 8 bases and J by 0 bases, with 12 bases between the two germline ends. CDR3 loop: CAIRAEPSTDTQYF. In nucleotides, the CDR3 is TGTGCCATCCGGGCGGAGCCTAGCACAGATACGCAGTATTTT.

The chain uses TRBV11-2 and TRBJ1-1, with a possible D match to TRBD1 (5 bases). Germline V gene data show CDR1 as SGHAT and CDR2 as FQNNGV. V was trimmed by 2 bases and J by 6 bases, leaving 10 bases between them. The CDR3 has 13 residues. The CDR3: CASSLISTAEAFF. CDR3 nucleotide sequence: TGTGCCAGCAGCTTAATATCGACAGCTGAAGCTTTCTTT.

This chain uses TRBV5-1 with TRBJ1-1; D not certain. From germline, CDR1 is SGHRS and CDR2 YFSETQ. The CDR3 loop spans 13 amino acids. Deletions cut 0 bases from V and 1 base from J, with 4 bases between. The CDR3 nucleotides are TGCGCCAGCAGCTTGGATAGGAACACTGAAGCTTTCTTT. Translation gives CASSLDRNTEAFF.

There are a few counts of this clone. The chain joins TRBV10-2 to TRBJ1-4; D gene ambiguous. The V end lost 3 bases, the J end lost 5 bases, and 13 bases lay between the germline ends. The germline V gene has CDR1 WSHSY and CDR2 SAAADI. The CDR3 covers 15 residues. The CDR3 DNA sequence: TGCGCCAGCAGTGACTTATGGAACCAAAATGAAAAACTGTTTTTT. It is translated as CASSDLWNQNEKLFF.

This sequence joins TRBV6-1 and TRBJ1-4, with TRBD1 identical over 8 bases. The J segment lost 8 bases and the V segment lost 3 bases, leaving 17 bases of the junction unmatched. CDR1 and CDR2 (germline): MNHNS, SASEGT. The CDR3 is made up of 18 amino acids. For the CDR3, the DNA is TGTGCCAGCAGTGATAGGAAGGCAGGGGGCCAGGGGCGAGAAAAACTGTTTTTT. Amino acid sequence: CASSDRKAGGQGREKLFF.

The genes are TRBV10-2 and TRBJ2-3; TRBD2 might be the D (6 bases). The CDR3 sequence is 15 residues long. In germline, CDR1 is WSHSY, CDR2 SAAADI. The V end lost 0 bases, the J end lost 6 bases, and 13 bases lay between the germline ends. Here the CDR3 DNA reads TGCGCCAGCAGTGAGTCGGGGACTCCCAGGGATACGCAGTATTTT. Its translation: CASSESGTPRDTQYF.

The chain has TRBV6-5 and TRBJ1-4, with D tentatively TRBD1 (5 bases). Germline V lookup: CDR1 MNHEY, CDR2 SVGAGI. The V and J ends lost 5 bases and 8 bases respectively, with 15 bases between them. The CDR3 is made up of 14 amino acids. CDR3: CASSDGARGEKLFF. The CDR3 coding sequence is TGTGCCAGCAGTGATGGGGCCCGGGGCGAAAAACTGTTTTTT.

The J gene is TRBJ2-7, the V gene TRBV4-1, with a weak D call TRBD2 (5 bases). Trimming took off 1 base at V and 6 bases at J, with 10 bases between the two ends. The length of the CDR3 is 13 residues. Germline CDR1 is MGHRA and CDR2 is YSYEKL. This chain's CDR3 is CASSQGTRGEQYF. For the CDR3, the DNA is TGCGCCAGCAGCCAAGGCACTCGGGGCGAGCAGTACTTC.

As for this clone: A junction boundary mismatches the germline segment, possibly from a read error. V gene TRBV7-7 combines with J gene TRBJ2-5, with D perhaps assigned TRBD1 or TRBD2 (5 bases each). The germline V gene has CDR1 SSHAT and CDR2 FNYEAQ (reference sequence). The CDR3 consists of 12 residues. CDR3 in amino acids: CASSPGPGTQYF. DNA for the CDR3: TGTGCTAGCAGCCCGGGACCTGGGACCCAGTACTTC.

This sequence joins TRBV5-1 and TRBJ2-7, with D possibly being TRBD1 (5 bases). This CDR3 is 14 amino acids long. Trimming cost V 4 bases and J 0 bases, with 11 bases left between them. The germline CDR1 and CDR2 sequences are SGHRS and YFSETQ. The CDR3, as DNA: TGCGCCAGCAGCGGGGCGGCCTTCTCCTACGAGCAGTACTTC. Protein product: CASSGAAFSYEQYF.

The chain combines TRBV7-2 with TRBJ1-2; the D gene is possibly TRBD1 (5 bases). The germline CDR1 and CDR2 sequences are SGHTA and FQGNSA. This CDR3 comprises 16 residues. The ends were cut back, 5 bases at V and 6 bases at J, with 22 bases in the middle. The CDR3 spells CASSPGTGANLHGYTF. DNA of the CDR3: TGTGCCAGCAGCCCAGGTACCGGGGCGAATCTGCATGGCTACACCTTC.

The chain recombines TRBV6-5 with TRBJ2-5; D unclear. V was shortened by 6 bases and J by 7 bases, with 12 bases between the two germline ends. The CDR3 is 12 amino acids. Per the germline V gene, CDR1 is MNHEY and CDR2 is SVGAGI. The CDR3 protein is CASRETSRTQYF. CDR3 coding DNA: TGTGCCAGCAGGGAGACCTCAAGGACCCAGTACTTC.

This chain uses TRBV4-1 with TRBJ2-3; 8 positions match TRBD2. V trimming: 4 bases; J trimming: 4 bases; junction bases outside the gene matches: 1. CDR1 is MGHRA, CDR2 YSYEKL, per germline. The CDR3 is 13 amino acids. The CDR3 DNA follows: TGCGCCAGCAGCCGCGGGGGGTCAGATACGCAGTATTTT. This encodes CASSRGGSDTQYF.

The chain is built from TRBV5-6 and TRBJ1-2, with TRBD1 matching over 10 bases. Trimming removed 5 bases from V and 6 bases from J; junction bases left unmatched: 10. CDR1 is SGHDT and CDR2 is YYEEEE in the germline V gene. The CDR3 contains 15 residues. The CDR3: CASSFGQGGKNGYTF. The CDR3 DNA reads TGTGCCAGCAGTTTCGGACAGGGGGGAAAAAATGGCTACACCTTC.

The chain joins TRBV6-6 to TRBJ2-2, with a tentative D call TRBD1 (6 bases). The V end was cut by 2 bases, the J end by 0 bases, with 7 bases between. Germline V CDR1 and CDR2: MNHNY, SVGAGI (reference sequence). The CDR3 has 15 amino acids. The CDR3 reads CASSYGTSNTGELFF. DNA of the CDR3: TGTGCCAGCAGTTACGGGACATCGAACACCGGGGAGCTGTTTTTT.